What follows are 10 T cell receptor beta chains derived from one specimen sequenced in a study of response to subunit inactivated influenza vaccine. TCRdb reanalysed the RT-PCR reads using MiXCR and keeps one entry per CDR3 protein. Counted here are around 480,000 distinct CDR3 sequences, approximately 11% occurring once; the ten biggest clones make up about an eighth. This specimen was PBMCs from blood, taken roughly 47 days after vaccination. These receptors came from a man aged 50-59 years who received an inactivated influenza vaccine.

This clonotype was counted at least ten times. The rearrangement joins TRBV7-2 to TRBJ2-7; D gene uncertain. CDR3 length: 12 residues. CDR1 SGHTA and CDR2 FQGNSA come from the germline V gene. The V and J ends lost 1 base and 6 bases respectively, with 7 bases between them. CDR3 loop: CASSLVGFEQYF. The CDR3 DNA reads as TGTGCCAGCAGCTTAGTAGGGTTCGAGCAGTACTTC.

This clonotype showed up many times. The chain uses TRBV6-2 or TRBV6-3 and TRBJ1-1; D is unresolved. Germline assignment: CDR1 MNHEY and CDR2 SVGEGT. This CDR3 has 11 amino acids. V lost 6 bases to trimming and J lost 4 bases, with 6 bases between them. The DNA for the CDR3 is TGTGCCAGCAGGGATGTCACTGAAGCTTTCTTT. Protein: CASRDVTEAFF.

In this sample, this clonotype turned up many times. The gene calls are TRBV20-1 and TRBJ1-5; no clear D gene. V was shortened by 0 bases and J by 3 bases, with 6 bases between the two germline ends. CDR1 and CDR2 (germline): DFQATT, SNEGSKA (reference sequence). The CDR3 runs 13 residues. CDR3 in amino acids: CSARDVNNQPQHF. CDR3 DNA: TGCAGTGCTAGAGATGTGAACAATCAGCCCCAGCATTTT.

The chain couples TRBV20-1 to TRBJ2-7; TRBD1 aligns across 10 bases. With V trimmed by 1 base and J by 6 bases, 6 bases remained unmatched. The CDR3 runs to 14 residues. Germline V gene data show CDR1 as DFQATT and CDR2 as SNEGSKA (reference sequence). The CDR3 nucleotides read TGCAGTGCTAGAGCTGGGACAGGGGCTCTCGAGCAGTACTTC. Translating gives CSARAGTGALEQYF.

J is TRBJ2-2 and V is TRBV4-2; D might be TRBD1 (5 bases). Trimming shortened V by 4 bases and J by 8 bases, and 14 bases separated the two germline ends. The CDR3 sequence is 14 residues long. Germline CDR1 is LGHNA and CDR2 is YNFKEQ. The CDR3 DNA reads TGTGCCAGCAGCCGAGATCAGGGTCCAGGGGAGCTGTTTTTT. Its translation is CASSRDQGPGELFF.

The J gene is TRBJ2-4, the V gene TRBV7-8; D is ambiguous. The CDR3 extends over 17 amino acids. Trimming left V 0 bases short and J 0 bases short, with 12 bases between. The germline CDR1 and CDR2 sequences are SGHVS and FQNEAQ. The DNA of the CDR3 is TGTGCCAGCAGCTTAGCGGGCTATTCCTTAGCCAAAAACATTCAGTACTTC. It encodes CASSLAGYSLAKNIQYF. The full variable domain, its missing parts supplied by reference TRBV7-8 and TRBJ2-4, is GAGVSQSPRYKVAKRGQDVALRCDPISGHVSLFWYQQALGQGPEFLTYFQNEAQLDKSGLPSDRFFAERPEGSVSTLKIQRTQQEDSAVYLCASSLAGYSLAKNIQYFGAGTRLSVL.

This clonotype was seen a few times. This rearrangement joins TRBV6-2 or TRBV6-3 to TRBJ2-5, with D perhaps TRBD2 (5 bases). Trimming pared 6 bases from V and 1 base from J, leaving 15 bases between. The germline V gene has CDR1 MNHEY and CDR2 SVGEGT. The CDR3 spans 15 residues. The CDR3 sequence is CASRPGVTIQETQYF. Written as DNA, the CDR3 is TGTGCCAGCAGACCCGGGGTGACTATCCAAGAGACCCAGTACTTC.

The CDR3 bases are TGTGCCAGCAGCCCGCTGCGGGCGGGAGGGATGGGAAGGGACATTCAGTACTTC. It encodes CASSPLRAGGMGRDIQYF. The chain recombines TRBV4-2 with TRBJ2-4; the match to TRBD2 covers 9 bases. The CDR3 extends over 18 amino acids. Germline V gene lookup returns CDR1 LGHNA and CDR2 YNFKEQ. Trimming took 4 bases from V and 8 from J; bases not matched to a gene: 18.

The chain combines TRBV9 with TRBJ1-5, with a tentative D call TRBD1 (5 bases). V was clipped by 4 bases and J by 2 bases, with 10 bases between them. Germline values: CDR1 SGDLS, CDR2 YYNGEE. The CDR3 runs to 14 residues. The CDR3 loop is CASSSGDGNQPQHF. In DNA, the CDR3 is TGTGCCAGCAGCTCCGGGGACGGCAATCAGCCCCAGCATTTT.

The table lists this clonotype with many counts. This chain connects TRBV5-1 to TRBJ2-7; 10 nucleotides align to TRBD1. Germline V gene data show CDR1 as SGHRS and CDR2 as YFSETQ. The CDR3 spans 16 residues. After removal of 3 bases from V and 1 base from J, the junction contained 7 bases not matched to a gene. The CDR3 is CASSSGQGIKSYEQYF. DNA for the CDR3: TGCGCCAGCAGCTCGGGACAGGGGATTAAGTCCTACGAGCAGTACTTC.